The 22 T cell receptor beta chains below come from one sample, sequenced in a study of CD8 T cells in ankylosing spondylitis. TCRdb ran MiXCR on the 5' RACE reads and lists one entry per CDR3 protein. The table includes around 33,000 distinct CDR3 sequences, around 6.7% detected once. The material sequenced was blood, either unsorted or a sorted T cell fraction (not recorded which). The receptor set was obtained from a male donor with ankylosing spondylitis or in good health (not recorded which).

This clonotype was found many times. The chain employs TRBV6-1 and TRBJ1-5, with 10 nucleotides matching TRBD1. The V gene end was trimmed by 6 bases and the J gene end by 6 bases; junction bases not matched to a gene: 8. Germline V lookup: CDR1 MNHNS, CDR2 SASEGT. The CDR3 runs 15 residues. DNA for the CDR3: TGTGCCAGCAGGAAGGGGACAGGGGTGTCTCAGCCCCAGCATTTT. Protein product: CASRKGTGVSQPQHF.

This clonotype turned up a few times. V and J are TRBV18 and TRBJ2-7; no clear D. V was cut by 3 bases and J by 6 bases, with 9 bases left in between. Germline lookup yields CDR1 KGHSH and CDR2 LQKENI. The CDR3 has 12 residues. The CDR3 sequence: CASSPKLGEQYF. CDR3 sequence (DNA): TGTGCCAGCTCACCCAAACTGGGCGAGCAGTACTTC.

This clonotype was picked up many times. The CDR3 region has the DNA TGCGCCAGCAGCTTGCCCGGACGGGCAGATTGGCCCCAGCATTTT. Translating gives CASSLPGRADWPQHF. The chain uses TRBV5-1 and TRBJ1-5; D is ambiguous. Trimming pared 1 base from V and 9 bases from J, leaving 17 bases between. The CDR3 consists of 15 residues. Germline lookup yields CDR1 SGHRS and CDR2 YFSETQ.

Ten or more counts support this clonotype. The rearrangement uses TRBV14 and TRBJ2-1, with 8 nucleotides matching TRBD2. The V segment lost 3 bases and the J segment 5 bases; nucleotides outside the gene matches: 12. The germline CDR1 and CDR2 sequences are SGHDN and FVKESK. The CDR3 length is 17 residues. CDR3: CASSQPSGTRRHNEQFF. CDR3 DNA sequence: TGTGCCAGCAGCCAGCCCTCCGGGACTAGACGACACAATGAGCAGTTCTTC.

This clonotype was seen many times. A junction boundary mismatches the germline segment, possibly from a read error. The CDR3 DNA follows: TGTGCCAGCGGCCAAGCCGGGACACCCTACAATGAGCAGTTCTTC. It codes for CASGQAGTPYNEQFF. This chain connects TRBV3-1 to TRBJ2-1, with D maybe TRBD1 (6 bases). Germline assignment: CDR1 LGHDT and CDR2 YNNKEL (reference sequence). This CDR3 contains 15 residues.

This clonotype was detected ten times or more. The rearrangement uses TRBV28 and TRBJ1-5; the D is unclear. V dropped 4 bases and J dropped 0 bases, with 10 bases sitting between them. Germline assignment: CDR1 MDHEN and CDR2 SYDVKM. CDR3 length equals 15 residues. Here the CDR3 reads CASSWTPYSNQPQHF. The CDR3 DNA reads TGTGCCAGCAGTTGGACTCCTTATAGCAATCAGCCCCAGCATTTT.

This clonotype was seen at least ten times. The rearrangement links TRBV5-1 to TRBJ2-2, with 8 bases fitting TRBD2. V shed 4 bases and J 6 bases; nucleotides not matched to a gene: 17. CDR3 size: 18 residues. Germline CDR1 and CDR2: SGHRS and YFSETQ. Written as DNA, the CDR3 is TGCGCCAGCAGCCCCGGTGGTCGTAGTAGCGGGAAACCCGGGGAGCTGTTTTTT. It encodes CASSPGGRSSGKPGELFF.

In this sample, this clonotype turned up many times. This chain uses TRBV7-3 with TRBJ2-1; 9 bases are shared with TRBD1. The ends lost 5 bases at V and 8 bases at J; junction bases unmatched: 10. The CDR3 is made up of 15 amino acids. CDR1 and CDR2 (germline): SGHTA, FQGTGA. DNA of the CDR3: TGTGCCAGCAGCCGTACCGGACAGGGGTCCTATGAGCAGTTCTTC. Amino acids: CASSRTGQGSYEQFF.

Concerning this clonotype itself: At one end, the junction sequence differs from germline, possibly due to a read error. The CDR3 DNA reads as TGTACCAGCAGCCAAGTGGGACTAGCGGGAGGGATGAAGACCCAGTACTTC. Translation: CTSSQVGLAGGMKTQYF. This rearrangement joins TRBV4-2 to TRBJ2-5; 16 positions match TRBD2. This CDR3 has 17 residues. From germline, CDR1 is LGHNA and CDR2 YNFKEQ.

This clonotype was detected ten times or more. The V call is TRBV27, the J call TRBJ2-1; 13 nucleotides match TRBD2. There are 14 residues in the CDR3. Germline assignment: CDR1 MNHEY and CDR2 SMNVEV (reference sequence). J was trimmed by 8 bases and V by 5 bases; bases with no gene match: 3. CDR3 in DNA: TGTGCCAGCAGTGGACTAGCGGGAGTTGATGAGCAGTTCTTC. It is translated as CASSGLAGVDEQFF.

This clonotype has ten or more counts. The chain combines TRBV19 with TRBJ1-4; D is possibly TRBD1 (5 bases). Trimming left V 4 bases short and J 5 bases short, with 11 bases between. CDR1 LNHDA and CDR2 SQIVND come from the germline V gene (reference sequence). The length of the CDR3 is 14 residues. The CDR3 DNA reads as TGTGCCAGTAGTACCTCGACAGCGAATGAAAAACTGTTTTTT. This encodes CASSTSTANEKLFF.

This clonotype has ten or more counts. The genes are TRBV30 and TRBJ2-1; 7 bases align to TRBD1. Germline V lookup: CDR1 GTSNPN, CDR2 SVGIG (reference sequence). The V gene end was trimmed by 1 base and the J gene end by 4 bases; junction bases not matched to a gene: 4. This CDR3 has 14 amino acids. The CDR3 loop reads CAWSAGTVYNEQFF. The CDR3 DNA reads TGTGCCTGGAGTGCCGGGACAGTATACAATGAGCAGTTCTTC.

The chain has TRBV5-4 and TRBJ2-2, with 7 bases identical to TRBD1. This CDR3 contains 14 residues. From germline, CDR1 is SGHNT and CDR2 YYREEE (reference sequence). V lost 8 bases to trimming and J lost 6 bases; unmatched junction nucleotides: 10. CDR3 protein: CARSPGGQSGELFF. DNA for the CDR3: TGTGCCAGGAGCCCTGGGGGACAGTCCGGGGAGCTGTTTTTT.

V gene TRBV11-2 combines with J gene TRBJ1-1, with a tentative D call TRBD1 (5 bases). The CDR3 has 14 amino acids. CDR1 is SGHAT, CDR2 FQNNGV, per germline. Between the trimmed V and J ends, which lost 6 bases and 0 bases, there was a span of 11 bases. For the CDR3, the DNA is TGTGCCAGCAGACGGGACTACATGAACACTGAAGCTTTCTTT. It is translated as CASRRDYMNTEAFF.

This clonotype appeared many times. CDR3 loop: CASTGGQQETQYF. The CDR3 DNA reads TGCGCCAGTACCGGGGGACAGCAAGAGACCCAGTACTTC. The chain recombines TRBV5-1 with TRBJ2-5, with a possible D match to TRBD1 (7 bases). Trimming took off 8 bases at V and 2 bases at J, with 13 bases between the two ends. Per germline, CDR1 SGHRS and CDR2 YFSETQ. The CDR3 is 13 amino acids.

This clonotype was seen many times. A junction end diverges from the germline sequence, so it may reflect a read error. V usage is TRBV2 and J usage is TRBJ2-7, with 8 bases fitting TRBD2. Germline V lookup: CDR1 SNHLY, CDR2 FYNNEI. The CDR3 length is 15 residues. CDR3: CASRDVVAGPYEQYF. The CDR3 nucleotides read TGTGCCAGCCGTGATGTGGTAGCGGGACCGTACGAGCAGTACTTC.

This clonotype was seen many times. The chain links TRBV20-1 to TRBJ2-7; a weak D match, TRBD2 (6 bases). V shed 6 bases and J shed 5 bases, with 20 bases lying between them. Germline-derived CDR1 and CDR2 are DFQATT and SNEGSKA (reference sequence). The CDR3 sequence is 14 residues long. CDR3 sequence (DNA): TGCAGTGCGAGGAGCATGGAGGGCTCGAACGAGCAGTACTTC. This translates into CSARSMEGSNEQYF.

This clonotype showed up many times. V gene TRBV12-3 or TRBV12-4 combines with J gene TRBJ1-5; 7 bases match TRBD1. After removal of 3 bases from V and 6 bases from J, the junction contained 2 bases not matched to a gene. The CDR3 runs to 13 residues. The CDR3 here is CASSFAGGQPQHF. The CDR3 bases are TGTGCCAGCAGTTTTGCAGGGGGTCAGCCCCAGCATTTT.

V gene TRBV11-2 combines with J gene TRBJ1-5; possible D gene TRBD1, 5 bases. Germline V lookup: CDR1 SGHAT, CDR2 FQNNGV. The length of the CDR3 is 18 residues. Trimming removed 0 bases at V and 2 bases at J, with 17 bases between. This CDR3 reads CASSLEGKSGVRNQPQHF. The CDR3 nucleotides are TGTGCCAGCAGCTTAGAGGGAAAATCGGGGGTGCGCAATCAGCCCCAGCATTTT.

This clonotype has ten or more counts. This chain connects TRBV20-1 to TRBJ2-1; TRBD2 matches 12 bases. Germline V gene sequence: CDR1 DFQATT, CDR2 SNEGSKA (reference sequence). The ends lost 0 bases at V and 7 bases at J; junction bases unmatched: 10. The CDR3 length is 17 residues. CDR3 coding DNA: TGCAGTGCTAGAGACCTCGAGACTAGCGGGAGAGCGAATGAGCAGTTCTTC. Translation: CSARDLETSGRANEQFF.

In its sample, this clonotype was seen many times. The V gene is TRBV6-5, the J gene TRBJ1-2; no reliable D call. Between the trimmed V and J ends, which lost 0 bases and 7 bases, there was a span of 12 bases. CDR1 is MNHEY and CDR2 is SVGAGI in the germline V gene. The CDR3 has 14 residues. CDR3 nucleotides: TGTGCCAGCAGTTACTCGAAACCGTCCTTTGGCTACACCTTC. Its translation is CASSYSKPSFGYTF.

The sample holds many counts of this clonotype. The V and J genes are TRBV12-5 and TRBJ2-1; D is perhaps TRBD2 (5 bases). Germline assignment: CDR1 LGHNT and CDR2 FRNRAP. The CDR3 is 15 amino acids. With 5 bases removed from V and 1 base from J, the gap between germline ends came to 12 bases. The CDR3 spells CASGIDSVSYNEQFF. CDR3 in DNA: TGTGCTAGTGGTATCGATAGCGTGTCCTACAATGAGCAGTTCTTC.